These T cell receptor beta chains were read from a single sample in a study of cytomegalovirus exposure and HLA in healthy donors. Using immunoSEQ multiplex PCR, the repertoire was profiled, and TCRdb retains in-frame clones only, with some absent. In the table there are over 110,000 clones, around 90% of which are singletons. The material sequenced was PBMCs. Every receptor here comes from a man between 18 and 35 years old in good health and CMV-seropositive. The CDR3 runs from the conserved cysteine through the conserved F or W. A D gene is named only where the DNA matches it firmly. A clone size is listed for some rows: how often the clone was seen (once, few, many), or a class if it is expanded.

D gene	clone size	V gene	J gene	CDR3 DNA	CDR3 protein
TRBD1	-	TRBV5-1	TRBJ2-5	TGCGCCAGCAGCTTATGGACAGGGGAGCAGACCCAGTACTTC	CASSLWTGEQTQYF
-	-	TRBV6-4	TRBJ2-1	TGTGCCAGCAGTTCCGGGATAGGCGGTGAGCAGTTCTTC	CASSSGIGGEQFF
TRBD1	-	TRBV5-1	TRBJ1-4	TGCGCCAGCAGCACGACAGGGGACCCTAATGAAAAACTGTTTTTT	CASSTTGDPNEKLFF
-	-	TRBV2	TRBJ2-5	TGTGCAGGGACACAAGTCCAAGAGACCCAGTACTTC	CAGTQVQETQYF
TRBD1	once	TRBV2	TRBJ2-1	TGTGCCAGCAGTTTCCAGGGGGTATCCAATGAGCAGTTCTTC	CASSFQGVSNEQFF
-	-	TRBV4-2	TRBJ2-1	TGTGCCAGCAGCCCCGTCGGGGGGCTCTATGAGCAGTTCTTC	CASSPVGGLYEQFF
TRBD1	-	TRBV7-9	TRBJ1-1	TGTGCCAGCAGCTTCCTAGGACAGGGGAACACTGAAGCTTTCTTT	CASSFLGQGNTEAFF
-	-	TRBV5-6	TRBJ1-2	TGTGCCAGCATGGGTTGGAGGGGCTACACCTTC	CASMGWRGYTF
TRBD2	-	TRBV5-1	TRBJ2-7	TGCGCCAGCAGCTTGGCGGCTAGCGGGAGTCATGGCGAGCAGTACTTC	CASSLAASGSHGEQYF
-	once	TRBV1	TRBJ2-7	TGCACCAGCAGCCAAGAGGGACTAGCGGGGACCTACGAGCAGTACTTC	CTSSQEGLAGTYEQYF
TRBD1	-	TRBV4-1	TRBJ1-1	TGCGCCAGCAGCCCCGTACCACTACAGGGGTCCCCCATGCACACTGAAGCTTTCTTT	CASSPVPLQGSPMHTEAFF
TRBD1	-	TRBV19	TRBJ1-5	TGTGCCAGTAAAGGGGGACAGGGGGCATTAGGTAATCAGCCCCAGCATTTT	CASKGGQGALGNQPQHF
TRBD2	-	TRBV2	TRBJ2-3	TGTGCCAGCCGGACTAGCGGGGGAGGCACAGATACGCAGTATTTT	CASRTSGGGTDTQYF
TRBD1	-	TRBV29-1	TRBJ2-2	TGCAGCGTTGAAGGAAGGACAGGGAACAAGAACACCGGGGAGCTGTTTTTT	CSVEGRTGNKNTGELFF
TRBD1	-	TRBV5-4	TRBJ2-7	TGTGCCAGCAGCTTGGACAGGGGGTACGAGCAGTACTTC	CASSLDRGYEQYF
-	-	TRBV29-1	TRBJ2-7	TGCAGCGTTGAGGGGAGCTACGAGCAGTACTTC	CSVEGSYEQYF
TRBD1	-	TRBV29-1	TRBJ2-5	TGCAGCGTTGTTAGGACAGGGGTAGAAGAGACCCAGTACTTC	CSVVRTGVEETQYF
TRBD2	-	TRBV5-8	TRBJ2-6	TGTGCCAGCAGCTCTCGGGGGGTGCTCTCTGGGGCCAACGTCCTGACTTTC	CASSSRGVLSGANVLTF
TRBD2	-	TRBV14	TRBJ2-7	TGTGCCAGTGGACTAGGGTCCTACGAGCAGTACTTC	CASGLGSYEQYF
TRBD1	many	TRBV19	TRBJ2-1	TGTGCCAGTAGTATTGAGGGGGCCACTTACAATGAGCAGTTCTTC	CASSIEGATYNEQFF
TRBD1	-	TRBV6-5	TRBJ2-7	TGTGCCAGCTCAGCAGGGGGAGAGCAGCACTTC	CASSAGGEQHF
-	-	TRBV7-9	TRBJ1-2	TGTGCCAGCAGCGAGCCGAGACAGGTTGGCAACTATGGCTACACCTTC	CASSEPRQVGNYGYTF
-	-	TRBV6-6	TRBJ1-5	TGTGCCAGCAGTTACTCGGCACAGGGCTGGCAGCCCCAGCATTTT	CASSYSAQGWQPQHF
-	-	TRBV2	TRBJ1-1	TGTGCCAGCAAAGCAGGGGAGTCGGACACTGAAGCTTTCTTT	CASKAGESDTEAFF
TRBD1	-	TRBV2	TRBJ1-5	TGTGCCAGCAGCGAAACGCAGGGGGAAAATCAGCCCCAGCATTTT	CASSETQGENQPQHF
TRBD1	-	TRBV29-1	TRBJ2-3	TGCAGCGTTTTTACAGGGGTCGGCACAGATACGCAGTATTTT	CSVFTGVGTDTQYF
TRBD1	-	TRBV19	TRBJ1-4	TGTGCCAGTAGTAGAATCGACAGGGGCAGAGGAGAAAAACTGTTTTTT	CASSRIDRGRGEKLFF
TRBD1	-	TRBV10-3	TRBJ2-5	TGTGCCATCAGGGGGCAGGGGGCTGAAGAGACCCAGTACTTC	CAIRGQGAEETQYF
TRBD1	-	TRBV7-8	TRBJ1-1	TGTGCCAGCAGCTTGGGGACAGGGTTCGGTTCTGAAGCTTTCTTT	CASSLGTGFGSEAFF
TRBD1	-	TRBV12-5	TRBJ1-2	TGTGCTAGTGGTTTGCCTCGGACAGGGCTACTAGCTAACTATGGCTACACCTTC	CASGLPRTGLLANYGYTF
TRBD2	-	TRBV9	TRBJ2-1	TGTGCCAGCAGCCTAGTGGGTTCTAGCGGGAGGACCTACAATGAGCAGTTCTTC	CASSLVGSSGRTYNEQFF
-	-	TRBV11-2	TRBJ1-1	TGTGCCAGCAGCTTTGGGACACAGTTTCTCACTGAAGCTTTCTTT	CASSFGTQFLTEAFF
TRBD1	-	TRBV6-5	TRBJ1-6	TGTGCCAGCAGTTACGGGGACAGGGCCCTTAATTCACCCCTCCACTTT	CASSYGDRALNSPLHF
TRBD1	-	TRBV10-3	TRBJ1-5	TGTGCCATCAGTGAGTCGACAGGGAAGGGCAATCAGCCCCAGCATTTT	CAISESTGKGNQPQHF
-	few	TRBV7-9	TRBJ1-1	TGTGCCAGCAGCTTAGACCCGGGGAACACTGAAGCTTTCTTT	CASSLDPGNTEAFF
TRBD2	-	TRBV29-1	TRBJ2-7	TGCAGCGTTTTAGCGAATCGAGCGGGAGACGGGACCTACGAGCAGTACTTC	CSVLANRAGDGTYEQYF
-	-	TRBV27	TRBJ2-7	TGTGCCAGCAGTACCGGGTCTAGCTCCTACGAGCAGTACTTC	CASSTGSSSYEQYF
TRBD2	-	TRBV27	TRBJ2-3	TGTGCCAGCAGTTCCCGGACTAGCGGGGGGGAAGATACGCAGTATTTT	CASSSRTSGGEDTQYF
-	few	TRBV30	TRBJ1-5	TGTGCCTGGAGTGTTAAGGCCGGGGGGGGCAATCAGCCCCAGCATTTT	CAWSVKAGGGNQPQHF
-	-	TRBV7-9	TRBJ2-1	TGTGCCAGCAGCCCTGACTCCAATGAGCAGTTCTTC	CASSPDSNEQFF